This T cell receptor beta chain stems from a study of CD8+ T cells in alopecia areata. Background on the study: Each day, treated patients took oral tofacitinib twice, at 5 to 10 mg per dose. Study results and limitations: Shared TCR sequences were less clear between patients than in mice, possibly partly from HLA diversity. Relative to normal scalp, lesional scalp, especially alopecia totalis/universalis, showed higher clonality.

Extraction and reverse transcription of RNA yielded cDNA as the sequencing template. Produced via immunoSEQ multiplex PCR; TCRdb's table is partial and in-frame only. The table shows some 120,000 clones, with approximately 58% occurring only once. With 0 bases removed from V and 1 base from J, the gap between germline ends came to 6 bases. Germline V gene lookup returns CDR1 SGHTA and CDR2 FQGNSA. CDR3 length: 15 amino acids. Note on this clone: No antigen is known for it.

The TCR originated in a human donor with alopecia areata. The specimen was CD4+ T cells sorted from blood, collected at week 0. V and J are TRBV7-2 and TRBJ2-2, with D perhaps TRBD1 (5 bases). The CDR3 DNA reads as TGTGCCAGCAGCTTAGCAGGGGAGAACACCGGGGAGCTGTTTTTT. It yields the protein CASSLAGENTGELFF.